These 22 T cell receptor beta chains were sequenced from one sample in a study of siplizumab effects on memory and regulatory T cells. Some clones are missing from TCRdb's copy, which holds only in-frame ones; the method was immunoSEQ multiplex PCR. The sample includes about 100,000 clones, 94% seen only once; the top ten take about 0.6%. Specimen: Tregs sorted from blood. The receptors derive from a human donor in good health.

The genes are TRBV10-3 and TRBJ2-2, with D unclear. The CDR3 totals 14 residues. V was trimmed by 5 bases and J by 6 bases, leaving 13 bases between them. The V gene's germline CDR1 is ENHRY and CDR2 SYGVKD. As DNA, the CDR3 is TGTGCCATCAGTCTTACACCAGAAGCCGGGGAGCTGTTTTTT. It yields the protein CAISLTPEAGELFF.

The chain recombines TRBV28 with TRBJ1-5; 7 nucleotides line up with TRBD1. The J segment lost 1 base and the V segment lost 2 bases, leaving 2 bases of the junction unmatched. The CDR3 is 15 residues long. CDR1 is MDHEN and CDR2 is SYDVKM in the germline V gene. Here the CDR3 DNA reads TGTGCCAGCAGTTTACAGGGGGTAAGCAATCAGCCCCAGCATTTT. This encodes CASSLQGVSNQPQHF.

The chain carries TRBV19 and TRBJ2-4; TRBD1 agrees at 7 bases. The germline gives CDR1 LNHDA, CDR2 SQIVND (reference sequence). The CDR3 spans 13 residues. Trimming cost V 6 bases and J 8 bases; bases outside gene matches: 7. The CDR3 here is CASRARQGDIQYF. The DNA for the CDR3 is TGTGCCAGTAGAGCCAGACAGGGAGACATTCAGTACTTC.

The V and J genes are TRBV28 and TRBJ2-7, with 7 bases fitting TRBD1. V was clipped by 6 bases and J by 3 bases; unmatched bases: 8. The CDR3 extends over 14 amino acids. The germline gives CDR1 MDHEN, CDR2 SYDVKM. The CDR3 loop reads CASREDRVSYEQYF. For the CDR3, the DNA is TGTGCCAGCAGGGAAGACAGGGTCAGCTACGAGCAGTACTTC.

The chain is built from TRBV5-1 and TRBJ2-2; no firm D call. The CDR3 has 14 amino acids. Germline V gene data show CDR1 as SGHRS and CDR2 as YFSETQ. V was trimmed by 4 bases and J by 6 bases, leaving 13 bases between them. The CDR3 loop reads CASSIGAAAGELFF. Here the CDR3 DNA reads TGCGCCAGCAGCATCGGCGCGGCGGCCGGGGAGCTGTTTTTT.

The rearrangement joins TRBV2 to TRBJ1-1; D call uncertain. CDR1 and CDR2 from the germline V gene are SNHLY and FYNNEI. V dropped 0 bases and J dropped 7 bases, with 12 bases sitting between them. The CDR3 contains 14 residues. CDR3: CASSEAEFSFEAFF. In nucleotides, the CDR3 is TGTGCCAGCAGTGAAGCGGAGTTTTCATTTGAAGCTTTCTTT.

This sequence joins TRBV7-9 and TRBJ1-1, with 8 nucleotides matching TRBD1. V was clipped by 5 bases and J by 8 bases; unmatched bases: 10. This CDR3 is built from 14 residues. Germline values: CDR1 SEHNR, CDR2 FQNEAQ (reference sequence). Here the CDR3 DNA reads TGTGCCAGCAGCCCCCGGACAGGGAATTCCGAAGCTTTCTTT. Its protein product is CASSPRTGNSEAFF.

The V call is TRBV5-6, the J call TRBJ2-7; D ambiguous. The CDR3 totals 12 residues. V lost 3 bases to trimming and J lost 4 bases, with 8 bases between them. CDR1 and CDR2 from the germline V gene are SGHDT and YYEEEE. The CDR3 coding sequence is TGTGCCAGCAGCTGGGCCCAGTACGAGCAGTACTTC. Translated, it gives CASSWAQYEQYF.

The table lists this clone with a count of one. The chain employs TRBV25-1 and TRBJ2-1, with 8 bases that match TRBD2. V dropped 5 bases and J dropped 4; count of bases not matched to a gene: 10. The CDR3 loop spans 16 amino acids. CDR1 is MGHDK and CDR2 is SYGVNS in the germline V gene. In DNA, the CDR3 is TGTGCCAGCAGTCGGCTGGGCGGGAGGACTTACAATGAGCAGTTCTTC. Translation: CASSRLGGRTYNEQFF. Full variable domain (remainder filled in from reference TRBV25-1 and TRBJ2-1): EADIYQTPRYLVIGTGKKITLECSQTMGHDKMYWYQQDPGMELHLIHYSYGVNSTEKGDLSSESTVSRIRTEHFPLTLESARPSHTSQYLCASSRLGGRTYNEQFFGPGTRLTVL.

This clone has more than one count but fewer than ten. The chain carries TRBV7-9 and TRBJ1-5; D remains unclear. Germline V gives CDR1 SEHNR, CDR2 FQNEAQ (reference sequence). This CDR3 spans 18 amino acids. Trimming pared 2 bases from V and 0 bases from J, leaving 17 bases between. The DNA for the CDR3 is TGTGCCAGCAGCTTATCGTATGGTCTGGGATATAGCAATCAGCCCCAGCATTTT. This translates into CASSLSYGLGYSNQPQHF.

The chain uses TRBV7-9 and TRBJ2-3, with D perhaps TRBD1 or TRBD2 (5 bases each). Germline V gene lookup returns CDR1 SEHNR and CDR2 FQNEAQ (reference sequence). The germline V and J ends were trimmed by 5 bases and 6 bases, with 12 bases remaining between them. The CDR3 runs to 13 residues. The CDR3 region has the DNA TGTGCCAGCAGCCATGGGACCCTTGATACGCAGTATTTT. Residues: CASSHGTLDTQYF.

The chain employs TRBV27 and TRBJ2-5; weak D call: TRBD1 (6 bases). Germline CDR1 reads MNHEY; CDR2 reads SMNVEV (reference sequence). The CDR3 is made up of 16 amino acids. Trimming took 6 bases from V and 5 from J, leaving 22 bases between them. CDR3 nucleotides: TGTGCCAGCAGCTCGACTACCACGACAGGATGGGAGACCCAGTACTTC. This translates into CASSSTTTTGWETQYF.

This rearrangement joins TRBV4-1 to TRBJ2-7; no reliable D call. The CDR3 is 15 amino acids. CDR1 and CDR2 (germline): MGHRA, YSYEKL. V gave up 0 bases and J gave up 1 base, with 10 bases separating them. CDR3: CASSQDGDLSYEQYF. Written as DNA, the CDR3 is TGCGCCAGCAGCCAAGATGGCGACCTTTCCTACGAGCAGTACTTC.

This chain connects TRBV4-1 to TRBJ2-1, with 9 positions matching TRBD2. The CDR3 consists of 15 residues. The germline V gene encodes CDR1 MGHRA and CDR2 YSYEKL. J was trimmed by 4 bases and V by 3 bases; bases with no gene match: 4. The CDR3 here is CASSHRLAAYNEQFF. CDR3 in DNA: TGCGCCAGCAGCCACCGACTAGCGGCATACAATGAGCAGTTCTTC.

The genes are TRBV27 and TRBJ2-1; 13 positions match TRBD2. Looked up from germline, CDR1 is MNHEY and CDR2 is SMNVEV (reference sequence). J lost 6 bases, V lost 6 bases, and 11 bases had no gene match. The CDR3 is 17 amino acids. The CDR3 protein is CASSYYRTSGRSNEQFF. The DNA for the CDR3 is TGTGCCAGCAGCTACTATCGGACTAGCGGGAGAAGCAATGAGCAGTTCTTC.

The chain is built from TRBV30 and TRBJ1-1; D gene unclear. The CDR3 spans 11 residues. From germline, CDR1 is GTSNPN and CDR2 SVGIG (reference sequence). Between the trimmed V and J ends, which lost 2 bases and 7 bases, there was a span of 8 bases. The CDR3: CAWSYRGEAFF. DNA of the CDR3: TGTGCCTGGAGTTATCGGGGTGAAGCTTTCTTT.

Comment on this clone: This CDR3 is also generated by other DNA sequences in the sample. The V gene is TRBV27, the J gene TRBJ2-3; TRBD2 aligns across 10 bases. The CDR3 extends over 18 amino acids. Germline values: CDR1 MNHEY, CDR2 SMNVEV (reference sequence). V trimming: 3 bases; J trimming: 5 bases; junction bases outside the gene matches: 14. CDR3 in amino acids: CASSFMGGSSGRVDTQYF. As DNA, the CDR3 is TGTGCCAGCAGTTTTATGGGAGGATCGAGCGGGAGGGTAGATACGCAGTATTTT.

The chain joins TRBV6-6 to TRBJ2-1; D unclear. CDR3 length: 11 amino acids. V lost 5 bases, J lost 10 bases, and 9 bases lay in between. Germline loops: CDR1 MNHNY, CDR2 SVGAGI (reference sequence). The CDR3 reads CASSPAREQFF. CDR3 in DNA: TGTGCCAGCAGTCCTGCTAGGGAGCAGTTCTTC.

CDR3 protein: CASRDRGPVRGTGELFF. As DNA, the CDR3 is TGTGCCAGTAGAGACAGAGGCCCCGTGCGTGGAACCGGGGAGCTGTTTTTT. The chain has TRBV19 and TRBJ2-2, with D possibly TRBD1 on 5 matching bases. Trimming stripped 6 bases from V and 5 bases from J, with 22 bases between. This CDR3 spans 17 amino acids. Germline lookup yields CDR1 LNHDA and CDR2 SQIVND (reference sequence).

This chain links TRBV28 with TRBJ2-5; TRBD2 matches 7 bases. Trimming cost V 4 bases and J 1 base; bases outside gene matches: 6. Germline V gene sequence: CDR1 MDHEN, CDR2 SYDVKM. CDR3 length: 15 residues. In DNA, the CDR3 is TGTGCCAGCAGTTCTTGGGGGAGGGGCCAAGAGACCCAGTACTTC. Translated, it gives CASSSWGRGQETQYF.

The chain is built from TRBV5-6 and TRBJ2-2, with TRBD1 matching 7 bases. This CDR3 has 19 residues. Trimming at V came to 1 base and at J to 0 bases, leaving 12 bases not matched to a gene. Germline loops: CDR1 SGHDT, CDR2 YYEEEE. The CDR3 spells CASSLLLNYRGANTGELFF. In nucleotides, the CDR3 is TGTGCCAGCAGCTTGCTTTTAAACTACAGGGGAGCGAACACCGGGGAGCTGTTTTTT.

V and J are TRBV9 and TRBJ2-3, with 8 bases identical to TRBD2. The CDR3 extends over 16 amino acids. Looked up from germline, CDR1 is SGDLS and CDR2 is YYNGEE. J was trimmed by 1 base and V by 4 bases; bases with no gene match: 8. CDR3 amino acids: CASSRSGRVGTDTQYF. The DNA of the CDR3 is TGTGCCAGCAGCCGCAGCGGGAGAGTAGGCACAGATACGCAGTATTTT.